This T cell receptor (beta chain) was identified in a study of T cell repertoires in cytomegalovirus infection (dated by TCRdb to 2018 to 2020). For the study in its entirety: Alongside well-studied HLA-B-restricted epitopes, the peptide stimulations were aimed at recently identified HLA-C-restricted CMV epitopes, whose presentation resists viral immunomodulation. The HLA type of each donor mattered for the analysis, because public TCR beta signatures pointed to carriage of CMV infection along with the matching HLA type. Points the paper makes about the study in general: The ex vivo response was dominated by HLA-C-restricted CMV-specific TCR beta clonotypes, and the single most frequent clonotype in two of eight donors was supplied by these HLA-C-restricted clonotypes. In both this cohort and an independent roughly 330-donor cohort, the cumulative frequency of public TCR beta family members distinguished carriers of CMV infection plus the relevant HLA type.

This clonotype was seen at least ten times. There is no known antigen for this receptor. The junction does not match germline at one end; this may be a read error. Sequenced on an Illumina HiSeq 1500. The raw public reads went through TCRdb reprocessing: fastp at Q25, MiXCR clone calling, in-frame beta chains kept. Merged by CDR3 protein, the rows form single entries marked with the most common genes and DNA. For this sample there are 750,000 to 950,000 distinct CDR3 sequences; 25% to 30% appear just once. Clones ranked in the top ten supply around 12% of the sample. The germline V gene gives CDR1 as MGHRA and CDR2 as YSYEKL. From the cysteine through the phenylalanine, the CDR3 covers 14 amino acids. Only the CDR3 DNA is retained, 42 bases long and in frame from the first base. This specimen's treatment or condition label, per the study, means: in vitro stimulation with specific CMV peptide epitopes to enrich CMV-specific T cells.

Rearrangement joined TRBV4-1 to TRBJ2-7, with no reliable assignment of the D segment. The origin of this receptor is a human donor in good health (CMV status not recorded). Some clones in this sample may be carry-over from other donors' samples. This material consisted of cultured CD8+ T cells from PBMCs, taken from culture after CMV antigen stimulation. In nucleotide form, the sequence is TGTGCCAGCAGCCAAGACCCGGGCTCCTACGAGCAGTACTTC. Translated, this is CASSQDPGSYEQYF.